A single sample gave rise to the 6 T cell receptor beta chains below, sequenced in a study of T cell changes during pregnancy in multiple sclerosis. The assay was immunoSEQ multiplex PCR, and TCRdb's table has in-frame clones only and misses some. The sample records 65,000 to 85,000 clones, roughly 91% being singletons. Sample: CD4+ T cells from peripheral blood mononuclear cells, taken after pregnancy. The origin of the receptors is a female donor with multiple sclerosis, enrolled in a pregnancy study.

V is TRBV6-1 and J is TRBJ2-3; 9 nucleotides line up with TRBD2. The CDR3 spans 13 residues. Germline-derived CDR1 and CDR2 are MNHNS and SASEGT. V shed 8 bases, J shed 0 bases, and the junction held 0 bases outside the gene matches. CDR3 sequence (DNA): TGTGCCAGCGCGGGAGGGAGCACAGATACGCAGTATTTT. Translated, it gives CASAGGSTDTQYF.

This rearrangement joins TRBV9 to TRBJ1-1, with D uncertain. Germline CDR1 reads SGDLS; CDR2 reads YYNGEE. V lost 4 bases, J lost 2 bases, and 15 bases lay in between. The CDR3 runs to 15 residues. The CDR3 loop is CASSPRAESNTEAFF. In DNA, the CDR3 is TGTGCCAGCAGCCCAAGAGCGGAGTCCAACACTGAAGCTTTCTTT.

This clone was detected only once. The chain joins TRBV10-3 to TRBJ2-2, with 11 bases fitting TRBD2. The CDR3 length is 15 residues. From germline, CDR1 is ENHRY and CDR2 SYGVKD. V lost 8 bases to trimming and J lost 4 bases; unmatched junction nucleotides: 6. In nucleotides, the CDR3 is TGTGCCATCGGGATAGCGGGAGGGGTCACCGGGGAGCTGTTTTTT. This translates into CAIGIAGGVTGELFF.

The CDR3: CASNLPDRGRGGYTF. DNA of the CDR3: TGTGCCAGCAATCTTCCAGACAGGGGGCGAGGTGGCTACACCTTC. This chain joins TRBV6-6 and TRBJ1-2; 10 bases line up with TRBD1. Germline values: CDR1 MNHNY, CDR2 SVGAGI (reference sequence). The CDR3 totals 15 residues. The trim removed 7 bases at V and 7 bases at J, leaving 12 bases unmatched.

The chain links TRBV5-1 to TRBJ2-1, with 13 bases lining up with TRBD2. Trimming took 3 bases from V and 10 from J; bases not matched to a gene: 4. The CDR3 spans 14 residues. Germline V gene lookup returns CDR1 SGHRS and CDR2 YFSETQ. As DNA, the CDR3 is TGCGCCAGCAGCTCAAGACTAGCGGGGGGCGAGCAGTTCTTC. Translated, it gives CASSSRLAGGEQFF.

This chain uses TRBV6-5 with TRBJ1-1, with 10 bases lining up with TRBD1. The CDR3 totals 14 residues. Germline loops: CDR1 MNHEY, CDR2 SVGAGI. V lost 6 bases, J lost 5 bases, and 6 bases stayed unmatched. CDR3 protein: CASRTGGGGTEAFF. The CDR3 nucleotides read TGTGCCAGCAGGACAGGGGGCGGTGGGACTGAAGCTTTCTTT.